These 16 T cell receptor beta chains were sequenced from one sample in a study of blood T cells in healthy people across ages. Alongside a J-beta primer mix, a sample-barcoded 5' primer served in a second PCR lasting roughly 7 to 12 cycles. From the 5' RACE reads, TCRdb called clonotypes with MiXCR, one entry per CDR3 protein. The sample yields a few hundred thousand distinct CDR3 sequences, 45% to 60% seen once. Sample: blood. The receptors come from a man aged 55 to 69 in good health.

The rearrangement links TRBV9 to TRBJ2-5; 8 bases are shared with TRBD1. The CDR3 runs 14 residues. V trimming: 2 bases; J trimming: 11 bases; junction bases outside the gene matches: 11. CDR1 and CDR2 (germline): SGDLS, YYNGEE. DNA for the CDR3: TGTGCCAGCAGCGTGCAGGGGGCGGGAAATGAGCAGTACTTC. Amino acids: CASSVQGAGNEQYF.

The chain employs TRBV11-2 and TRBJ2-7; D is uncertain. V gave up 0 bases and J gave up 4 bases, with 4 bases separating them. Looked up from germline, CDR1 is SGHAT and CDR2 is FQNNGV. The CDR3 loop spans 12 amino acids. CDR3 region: CASSLDKYEQYF. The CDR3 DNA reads TGTGCCAGCAGCTTAGACAAGTACGAGCAGTACTTC.

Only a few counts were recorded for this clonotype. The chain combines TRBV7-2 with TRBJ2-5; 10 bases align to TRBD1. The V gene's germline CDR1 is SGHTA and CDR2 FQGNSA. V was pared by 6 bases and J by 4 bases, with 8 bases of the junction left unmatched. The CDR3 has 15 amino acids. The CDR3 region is CASSPDRGHSETQYF. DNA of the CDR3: TGTGCCAGCAGTCCCGACAGGGGGCATTCAGAGACCCAGTACTTC.

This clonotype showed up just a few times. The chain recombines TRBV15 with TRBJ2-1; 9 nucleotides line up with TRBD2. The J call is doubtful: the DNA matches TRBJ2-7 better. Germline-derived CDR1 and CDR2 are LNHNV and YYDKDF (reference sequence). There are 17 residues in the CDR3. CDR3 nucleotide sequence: TGTGCCACCAGCAGAGAGGTAGCGGGGGATAGGTACAATGAGCAGTACTTC. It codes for CATSREVAGDRYNEQYF.

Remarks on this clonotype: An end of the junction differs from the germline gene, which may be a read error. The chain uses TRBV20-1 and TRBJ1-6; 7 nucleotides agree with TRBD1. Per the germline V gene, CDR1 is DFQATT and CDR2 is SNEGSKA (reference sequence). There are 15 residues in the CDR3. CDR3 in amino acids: CSARQGGAYNAPLHF. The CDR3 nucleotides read TGCAGTGCTAGACAGGGGGGCGCTTATAATGCACCCCTCCACTTT.

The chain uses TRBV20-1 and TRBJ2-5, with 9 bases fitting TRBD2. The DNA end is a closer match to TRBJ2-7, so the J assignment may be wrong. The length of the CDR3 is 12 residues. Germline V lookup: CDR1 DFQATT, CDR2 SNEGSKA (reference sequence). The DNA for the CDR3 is TGCAGTGCGGGCGGGGGGGCCTCCGAGCAGTACTTC. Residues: CSAGGGASEQYF.

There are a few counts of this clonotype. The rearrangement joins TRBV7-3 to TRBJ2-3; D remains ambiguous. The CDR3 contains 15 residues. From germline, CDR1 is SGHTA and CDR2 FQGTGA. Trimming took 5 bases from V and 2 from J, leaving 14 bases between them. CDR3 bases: TGTGCCAGCAGCCCAACGACGGTCCACACAGATACGCAGTATTTT. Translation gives CASSPTTVHTDTQYF.

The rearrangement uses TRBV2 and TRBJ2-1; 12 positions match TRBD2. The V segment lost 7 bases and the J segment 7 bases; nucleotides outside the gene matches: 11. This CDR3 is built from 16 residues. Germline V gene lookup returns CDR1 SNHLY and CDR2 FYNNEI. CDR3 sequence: CASKSRATSGGNEQFF. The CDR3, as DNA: TGTGCCAGCAAATCCCGGGCGACTAGCGGGGGAAATGAGCAGTTCTTC.

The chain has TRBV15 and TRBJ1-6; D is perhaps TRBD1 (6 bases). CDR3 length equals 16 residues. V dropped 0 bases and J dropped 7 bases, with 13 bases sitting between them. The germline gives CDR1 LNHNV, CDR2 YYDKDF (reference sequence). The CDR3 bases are TGTGCCACCAGCAGAGAAAGGGCTGGGGGCAATTCACCCCTCCACTTT. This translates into CATSRERAGGNSPLHF.

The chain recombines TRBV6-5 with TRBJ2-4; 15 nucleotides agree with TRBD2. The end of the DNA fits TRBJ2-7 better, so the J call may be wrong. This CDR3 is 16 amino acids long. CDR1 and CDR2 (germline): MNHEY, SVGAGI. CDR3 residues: CASSFRTSGRAYEQYF. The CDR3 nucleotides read TGTGCCAGCAGTTTCCGGACTAGCGGGAGGGCCTACGAGCAGTACTTC.

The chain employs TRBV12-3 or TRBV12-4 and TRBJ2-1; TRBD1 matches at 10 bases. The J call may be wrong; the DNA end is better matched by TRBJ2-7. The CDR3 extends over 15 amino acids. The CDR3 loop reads CASSLGQGAYNEQYF. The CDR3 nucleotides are TGTGCCAGCAGTTTAGGACAGGGGGCGTACAATGAGCAGTACTTC.

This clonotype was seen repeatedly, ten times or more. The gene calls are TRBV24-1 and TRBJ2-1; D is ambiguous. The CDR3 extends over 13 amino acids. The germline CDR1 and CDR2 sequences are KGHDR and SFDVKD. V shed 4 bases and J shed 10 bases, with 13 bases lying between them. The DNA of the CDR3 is TGTGCCACCAGTGACGCCCCCTCCGGGGAGCAGTTCTTC. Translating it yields CATSDAPSGEQFF.

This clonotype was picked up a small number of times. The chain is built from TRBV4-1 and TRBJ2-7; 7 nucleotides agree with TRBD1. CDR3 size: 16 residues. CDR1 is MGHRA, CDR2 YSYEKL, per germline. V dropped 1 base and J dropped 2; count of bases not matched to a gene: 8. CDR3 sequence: CASSQAHRTGPYEQYF. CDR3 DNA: TGCGCCAGCAGCCAAGCCCACAGGACAGGACCCTACGAGCAGTACTTC.

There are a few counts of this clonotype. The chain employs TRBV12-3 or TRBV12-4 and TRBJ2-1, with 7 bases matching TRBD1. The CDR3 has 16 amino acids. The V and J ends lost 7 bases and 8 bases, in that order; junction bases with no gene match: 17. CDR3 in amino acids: CASTTDRRRVLDEQFF. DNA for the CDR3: TGTGCCAGCACCACGGACAGGCGGCGGGTACTCGATGAGCAGTTCTTC.

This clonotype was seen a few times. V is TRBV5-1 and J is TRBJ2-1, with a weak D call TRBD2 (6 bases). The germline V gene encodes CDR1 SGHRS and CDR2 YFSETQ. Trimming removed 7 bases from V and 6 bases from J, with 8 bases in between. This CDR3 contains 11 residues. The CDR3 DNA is TGCGCCAGCGCAGCGGGCAATGAGCAGTTCTTC. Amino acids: CASAAGNEQFF.

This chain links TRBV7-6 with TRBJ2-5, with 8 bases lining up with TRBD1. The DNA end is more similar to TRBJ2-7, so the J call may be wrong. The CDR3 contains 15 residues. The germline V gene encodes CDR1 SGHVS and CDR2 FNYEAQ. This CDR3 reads CASSLGQGELGEQYF. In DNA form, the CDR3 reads TGTGCCAGCAGCCTCGGACAGGGAGAATTGGGCGAGCAGTACTTC.